This passage covers 14 T cell receptor beta chains from one sample sequenced in a study of blood T cells in healthy people across ages. PCR was performed a second time for about 6 to 12 cycles using a sample-barcoded 5' primer and a J-beta primer mix. One entry per CDR3 protein results from TCRdb running MiXCR on the 5' RACE reads. Of approximately 1,700,000 distinct CDR3 sequences listed, about two fifths are singletons. Sequenced sample: blood. These receptors were taken from a human donor in good health.

This clonotype has a handful of counts. The chain combines TRBV9 with TRBJ2-1, with TRBD2 as a possible D gene (5 bases). Between the trimmed V and J ends, which lost 2 bases and 0 bases, there was a span of 15 bases. Germline assignment: CDR1 SGDLS and CDR2 YYNGEE. The CDR3 has 17 amino acids. DNA for the CDR3: TGTGCCAGCAGCGTTGGTTACTTGACTAACTCCTACAATGAGCAGTTCTTC. Protein: CASSVGYLTNSYNEQFF.

The CDR3 sequence: CASSLGKGGTYEQYF. The CDR3 nucleotides are TGTGCCAGCAGCTTGGGGAAGGGGGGGACCTACGAGCAGTACTTC. The chain is built from TRBV7-2 and TRBJ2-7, with a possible D match to TRBD2 (7 bases). The V and J ends lost 3 bases and 2 bases respectively, with 14 bases between them. CDR3 length: 15 amino acids. Germline assignment: CDR1 SGHTA and CDR2 FQGNSA.

In its sample, this clonotype was seen a few times. This chain uses TRBV29-1 with TRBJ2-2; possibly TRBD1 or TRBD2 for D (5 bases each). This CDR3 is built from 14 residues. Trimming removed 4 bases at V and 1 base at J, with 10 bases between. Germline CDR1 SQVTM, CDR2 ANQGSEA. CDR3 coding DNA: TGCAGCGTTGTAGGGACGGGGAACACCGGGGAGCTGTTTTTT. This sequence encodes CSVVGTGNTGELFF.

This clonotype was seen only a few times. The V and J genes are TRBV12-3 or TRBV12-4 and TRBJ1-6; tentative D call: TRBD1 (6 bases). The CDR3 covers 16 residues. V was trimmed by 5 bases and J by 11 bases, leaving 22 bases between them. As DNA, the CDR3 is TGTGCCAGCAGTCCACTCGGGACACGAAGGAATCCACCCCTCCACTTT. It translates to CASSPLGTRRNPPLHF.

The chain combines TRBV12-3 or TRBV12-4 with TRBJ1-1; perhaps TRBD1 as D (6 bases). V was trimmed by 7 bases and J by 1 base, leaving 10 bases between them. The CDR3 contains 13 residues. The DNA of the CDR3 is TGTGCCAGCAACCTCAGGGGGAACACTGAAGCTTTCTTT. It codes for CASNLRGNTEAFF.

This chain joins TRBV30 and TRBJ2-6, with D tentatively TRBD1 or TRBD2 (5 bases each). CDR1 GTSNPN and CDR2 SVGIG come from the germline V gene (reference sequence). The CDR3 contains 18 residues. The V end was cut by 0 bases, the J end by 0 bases, with 15 bases between. The CDR3 bases are TGTGCCTGGAGTGTACGAGGGGCCTATAGCTCTGGGGCCAACGTCCTGACTTTC. This codes for CAWSVRGAYSSGANVLTF.

This chain links TRBV29-1 with TRBJ2-1, with D possibly matching TRBD2 (5 bases). Trimming took off 0 bases at V and 7 bases at J, with 13 bases between the two ends. CDR1 SQVTM and CDR2 ANQGSEA come from the germline V gene. This CDR3 comprises 14 residues. In DNA form, the CDR3 reads TGCAGCGTTGAAGATCTCGGAGGTCATAATGAGCAGTTCTTC. Translation gives CSVEDLGGHNEQFF.

The chain joins TRBV29-1 to TRBJ2-1; D is unclear. This CDR3 has 12 residues. The V gene's germline CDR1 is SQVTM and CDR2 ANQGSEA. Trimming left V 0 bases short and J 7 bases short, with 7 bases between. CDR3 amino acids: CSVEDFGNEQFF. In nucleotides, the CDR3 is TGCAGCGTTGAAGATTTTGGGAATGAGCAGTTCTTC.

This clonotype was seen once. The chain has TRBV30 and TRBJ2-5; weak D call: TRBD2 (6 bases). The CDR3 has 12 amino acids. The germline V gene encodes CDR1 GTSNPN and CDR2 SVGIG (reference sequence). The V and J ends lost 1 base and 5 bases respectively, with 8 bases between them. CDR3 amino acids: CAWSALAETQYF. As DNA, the CDR3 is TGTGCCTGGAGTGCACTAGCCGAGACCCAGTACTTC.

The V call is TRBV2, the J call TRBJ1-6, with a tentative D call TRBD1 (6 bases). CDR1 is SNHLY, CDR2 FYNNEI, per germline. The CDR3 has 15 amino acids. Trimming took 3 bases from V and 14 from J, leaving 20 bases between them. The CDR3 is CASSDDRSPGGTLHF. The CDR3 DNA reads as TGTGCCAGCAGTGACGACAGGTCCCCGGGAGGGACCCTCCACTTT.

V gene TRBV6-1 combines with J gene TRBJ2-2; D gene unclear. Germline V gene lookup returns CDR1 MNHNS and CDR2 SASEGT. Trimming shortened V by 4 bases and J by 3 bases, and 12 bases separated the two germline ends. This CDR3 is built from 15 residues. In DNA, the CDR3 is TGTGCCAGCAGTGGCAGATTTGGGTACACCGGGGAGCTGTTTTTT. Amino acid sequence: CASSGRFGYTGELFF.

V and J are TRBV20-1 and TRBJ2-1, with D tentatively TRBD1 (6 bases). Deletions cut 1 base from V and 7 bases from J, with 14 bases between. Germline CDR1 is DFQATT and CDR2 is SNEGSKA (reference sequence). This CDR3 is 14 amino acids long. This chain's CDR3 is CSARAPGHANEQFF. Here the CDR3 DNA reads TGCAGTGCTAGAGCGCCGGGACATGCTAATGAGCAGTTCTTC.

This sequence joins TRBV5-8 and TRBJ2-1, with D uncertain. Germline CDR1 and CDR2: SGHTS and YDEGEE. The CDR3 length is 16 residues. The V end lost 6 bases, the J end lost 5 bases, and 21 bases lay between the germline ends. The CDR3 loop reads CASNPRDTRRNNEQFF. CDR3 coding DNA: TGTGCCAGCAACCCCCGAGATACGCGGCGCAACAATGAGCAGTTCTTC.

The V gene is TRBV5-6, the J gene TRBJ1-5; TRBD1 aligns across 12 bases. Germline V gene sequence: CDR1 SGHDT, CDR2 YYEEEE. The V and J ends lost 2 bases and 7 bases, in that order; junction bases with no gene match: 4. The CDR3 has 15 residues. The CDR3 spells CASSFGTGGRQPQHF. In DNA form, the CDR3 reads TGTGCCAGCAGCTTCGGGACAGGGGGCAGGCAGCCCCAGCATTTT.